This TCR beta chain stems from a study of Tregs in tolerant kidney transplant recipients. Thawed PBMCs were FACS-sorted into unstimulated CD4+CD25+CD127- regulatory T cells, CD4+CD25- non-regulatory cells, CD4 and CD8 cells. Regarding this clone: Its specificity is unknown.

Study results and limitations: No direct test of biological reproducibility was done here. The most relevant donor-specific Treg TCRbeta repertoire apparently came from expansion with activated donor B cells. Donor-specific Treg expansion exceeded global Treg expansion in tolerant patients, suggesting antigen drive.

Sequenced by immunoSEQ multiplex PCR; TCRdb stores in-frame clones only, minus some. The sample lists 98,000 or so clones, 90% occurring once. The sequence came from a human donor who received a combined kidney and bone marrow transplant. The sequenced sample was CD4+ T cells from blood, obtained before the transplant.

CDR3 sequence (DNA): TGTGCCAGCACCCTCGGGGCAGCGGGAGATTTTGAGCAGTTCTTC. It is translated as CASTLGAAGDFEQFF. The chain uses TRBV28 and TRBJ2-1; TRBD2 matches 8 bases. Germline CDR1 is MDHEN and CDR2 is SYDVKM. V was clipped by 7 bases and J by 9 bases; unmatched bases: 14. The CDR3 runs 15 residues.